A selection of T cell receptor beta chains follows, all from one sample in a study of blood T cells in healthy people across ages. TCRdb reanalysed the 5' RACE reads using MiXCR and keeps one entry per CDR3 protein. The table lists some 1,500,000 distinct CDR3 sequences, 40% to 45% of them singletons. Sequenced: blood. Receptor source: a young woman in good health. Each CDR3 is given with its conserved first and last residue. D genes are given only for firm matches. Clone sizes are given selectively: once, few, many, or a class where the clone is expanded.

j_call: TRBJ2-1; d_call: -; v_call: TRBV5-1; clone_size: few; cdr3_nt: TGCGCCAGCTCAGACCCACAGGTTTATGAGCAGTTCTTC; cdr3_aa: CASSDPQVYEQFF
j_call: TRBJ1-2; d_call: -; v_call: TRBV4-2; clone_size: few; cdr3_nt: TGTGCCAGCAGCCCAAACGGGGCGACAAACTATGGCTACACCTTC; cdr3_aa: CASSPNGATNYGYTF
j_call: TRBJ2-1; d_call: -; v_call: TRBV6-6; clone_size: -; cdr3_nt: TGTGCCAGCAGTTACCTTAACAATGAGCAGTTCTTC; cdr3_aa: CASSYLNNEQFF
j_call: TRBJ1-5; d_call: -; v_call: TRBV15; clone_size: -; cdr3_nt: TGTGCCACCAGCAGAGATTCCCAGGGAGATCAGCCCCAGCATTTT; cdr3_aa: CATSRDSQGDQPQHF
j_call: TRBJ1-2; d_call: -; v_call: TRBV12-3/TRBV12-4; clone_size: -; cdr3_nt: TGTGCCAGCAGTTTCCGTCGGGACTATGGCTACACCTTC; cdr3_aa: CASSFRRDYGYTF
j_call: TRBJ2-1; d_call: -; v_call: TRBV12-3/TRBV12-4; clone_size: few; cdr3_nt: TGTGCCAGCAGTTTGAAGACGGGGATGAACAATGAGCAGTTCTTC; cdr3_aa: CASSLKTGMNNEQFF
j_call: TRBJ2-7; d_call: -; v_call: TRBV5-5; clone_size: -; cdr3_nt: TGTGCCAGCAGCTTTGCAACCGGAGCCTACGAGCAGTACTTC; cdr3_aa: CASSFATGAYEQYF
j_call: TRBJ2-1; d_call: TRBD2; v_call: TRBV7-9; clone_size: few; cdr3_nt: TGTGCCAGCAGCTTTCCAGGGACTAGCAATGAGCAGTTCTTC; cdr3_aa: CASSFPGTSNEQFF
j_call: TRBJ2-5; d_call: TRBD2; v_call: TRBV4-1; clone_size: many; cdr3_nt: TGCGCCAGCAGCCAAGATTGGACTAGAAAAGAGACCCAGTACTTC; cdr3_aa: CASSQDWTRKETQYF
j_call: TRBJ2-1; d_call: -; v_call: TRBV6-5; clone_size: few; cdr3_nt: TGTGCCAGCACGGGGCAGGATGAGCAGTTCTTC; cdr3_aa: CASTGQDEQFF
j_call: TRBJ2-3; d_call: -; v_call: TRBV7-3; clone_size: -; cdr3_nt: TGTGCCAGCAGCTTAAACCAACAGTCCCATACGCAGTATTTT; cdr3_aa: CASSLNQQSHTQYF
j_call: TRBJ2-5; d_call: TRBD1; v_call: TRBV5-1; clone_size: -; cdr3_nt: TGCGCCAGCAGCACCGGGACAGGGATAGGAGAGACCCAGTACTTC; cdr3_aa: CASSTGTGIGETQYF
j_call: TRBJ2-3; d_call: -; v_call: TRBV6-2/TRBV6-3; clone_size: -; cdr3_nt: TGTGCCAGCAGTTACATCAGCAACACAGATACGCAGTATTTT; cdr3_aa: CASSYISNTDTQYF
j_call: TRBJ2-4; d_call: -; v_call: TRBV7-9; clone_size: -; cdr3_nt: TGTGCCAGCAGCTGGGACAAAATCTCCCTAGCCAAAAACATTCAGTACTTC; cdr3_aa: CASSWDKISLAKNIQYF
j_call: TRBJ2-3; d_call: TRBD2; v_call: TRBV27; clone_size: -; cdr3_nt: TGTGCCAGCAGTAGCTGGGGGGGGGTTGACACAGATACGCAGTATTTT; cdr3_aa: CASSSWGGVDTDTQYF
j_call: TRBJ2-5; d_call: -; v_call: TRBV6-2/TRBV6-3; clone_size: -; cdr3_nt: TGTGCCAGCAGTTCTATGAAGACCCAGTACTTC; cdr3_aa: CASSSMKTQYF
j_call: TRBJ1-4; d_call: TRBD1; v_call: TRBV12-3/TRBV12-4; clone_size: few; cdr3_nt: TGTGCCAGCAGGGAACCGGGACAGGGGTCAGAAAAACTGTTTTTT; cdr3_aa: CASREPGQGSEKLFF
j_call: TRBJ2-3; d_call: -; v_call: TRBV20-1; clone_size: once; cdr3_nt: TGCAACCAAAGGGGAGATGGGACAGATACGCAGTATTTT; cdr3_aa: CNQRGDGTDTQYF
j_call: TRBJ2-7; d_call: -; v_call: TRBV11-2; clone_size: few; cdr3_nt: TGTGCCAGCAGCTTAGATCGTGTTCCCTTAAGCTCCTACGAGCAGTACTTC; cdr3_aa: CASSLDRVPLSSYEQYF
j_call: TRBJ2-5; d_call: TRBD1; v_call: TRBV11-1; clone_size: -; cdr3_nt: TGTGCCAGCAGCTTAGTTGGTCTCCGGGACAGGGCCAATGAGCAGTACTTC; cdr3_aa: CASSLVGLRDRANEQYF
j_call: TRBJ2-7; d_call: TRBD2; v_call: TRBV9; clone_size: -; cdr3_nt: TGTGCCAGCAGCGTAAGTGGGGTAGCGGGGTACGAGCAGTACTTC; cdr3_aa: CASSVSGVAGYEQYF
j_call: TRBJ1-5; d_call: TRBD1; v_call: TRBV20-1; clone_size: few; cdr3_nt: TGCAGTGCTAGAGAGGACAGGGAAAATCAGCCCCAGCATTTT; cdr3_aa: CSAREDRENQPQHF
j_call: TRBJ2-7; d_call: TRBD1; v_call: TRBV7-9; clone_size: -; cdr3_nt: TGTGCCAGCAGCGTTTACAGGGGGCCAGGCGAGCAGTACTTC; cdr3_aa: CASSVYRGPGEQYF
j_call: TRBJ2-7; d_call: TRBD2; v_call: TRBV6-2/TRBV6-3; clone_size: few; cdr3_nt: TGTGCCAGCAGTTACTCGATAGCTAGCGGGAATCCTTACAATGAGCAGTACTTC; cdr3_aa: CASSYSIASGNPYNEQYF
j_call: TRBJ1-2; d_call: TRBD1; v_call: TRBV25-1; clone_size: few; cdr3_nt: TGTGCCAGCAGTGACTGGGGACAGGATGGCTACACCTTC; cdr3_aa: CASSDWGQDGYTF
j_call: TRBJ2-1; d_call: TRBD2; v_call: TRBV9; clone_size: few; cdr3_nt: TGTGCCAGCAGCCCTCGGACTAGCGGGAGAGGTAATGAGCAGTTCTTC; cdr3_aa: CASSPRTSGRGNEQFF
j_call: TRBJ1-4; d_call: -; v_call: TRBV27; clone_size: few; cdr3_nt: TGTGCCAGCAGCCCGGCCCAGGCTAATGAAAAACTGTTTTTT; cdr3_aa: CASSPAQANEKLFF
j_call: TRBJ2-5; d_call: TRBD1; v_call: TRBV28; clone_size: -; cdr3_nt: TGTGCCAGCAGCTCGTTTGGACAGGGGATGGAAGAGACCCAGTACTTC; cdr3_aa: CASSSFGQGMEETQYF
j_call: TRBJ2-1; d_call: TRBD2; v_call: TRBV6-5; clone_size: few; cdr3_nt: TGTGCCAGCAGTTACGGGGACTACACCTACAATGAGCAGTTCTTC; cdr3_aa: CASSYGDYTYNEQFF
j_call: TRBJ2-5; d_call: -; v_call: TRBV30; clone_size: -; cdr3_nt: TGTGCCTGGAGTGTACACTCGTCCTGGGTTGAGCAGTACTTC; cdr3_aa: CAWSVHSSWVEQYF